These 3 T cell receptor beta chains originate from one sample sequenced in a study of technical replicates of blood from a few donors. Method: immunoSEQ multiplex PCR; TCRdb's copy keeps in-frame clones and lacks some. The data show about 64,000 clones, 86% seen once. The sequencing input was PBMCs. These receptors all stem from a human donor in good health. Some clones in this sample may be carry-over from other donors' samples.

The chain carries TRBV12-5 and TRBJ1-2; 9 bases are shared with TRBD1. CDR1 and CDR2 (germline): LGHNT, FRNRAP. V lost 0 bases and J lost 6; bases outside the gene matches: 2. This CDR3 is built from 14 residues. The CDR3 sequence: CASGLVGDRDGYTF. DNA of the CDR3: TGTGCTAGTGGTTTGGTAGGGGACAGGGATGGCTACACCTTC.

V is TRBV4-2 and J is TRBJ2-3; D is perhaps TRBD1 (5 bases). This CDR3 is built from 15 residues. Trimming pared 1 base from V and 4 bases from J, leaving 12 bases between. The V gene's germline CDR1 is LGHNA and CDR2 YNFKEQ. The DNA for the CDR3 is TGTGCCAGCAGCCAAGTGCAGGGCAGGTCAGATACGCAGTATTTT. It translates to CASSQVQGRSDTQYF.

In DNA, the CDR3 is TGCGCCAGCAGCTTGGGAGGCGGAATCTCTGGAAACACCATATATTTT. Its translation: CASSLGGGISGNTIYF. This rearrangement joins TRBV5-1 to TRBJ1-3; D is undetermined. The CDR3 sequence is 16 residues long. With 0 bases removed from V and 0 bases from J, the gap between germline ends came to 10 bases. Germline-derived CDR1 and CDR2 are SGHRS and YFSETQ. The variable domain in full, completed from reference TRBV5-1 and TRBJ1-3, reads KAGVTQTPRYLIKTRGQQVTLSCSPISGHRSVSWYQQTPGQGLQFLFEYFSETQRNKGNFPGRFSGRQFSNSRSEMNVSTLELGDSALYLCASSLGGGISGNTIYFGEGSWLTVV.